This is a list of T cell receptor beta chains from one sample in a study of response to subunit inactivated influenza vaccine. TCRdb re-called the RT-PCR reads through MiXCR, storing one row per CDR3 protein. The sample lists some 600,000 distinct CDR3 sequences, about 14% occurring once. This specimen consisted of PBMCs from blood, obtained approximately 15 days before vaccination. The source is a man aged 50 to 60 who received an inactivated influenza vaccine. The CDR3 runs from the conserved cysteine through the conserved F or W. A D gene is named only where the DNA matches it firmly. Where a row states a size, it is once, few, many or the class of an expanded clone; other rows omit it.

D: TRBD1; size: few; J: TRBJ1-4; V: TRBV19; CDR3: CASTPSRRQGNEKLFF; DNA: TGTGCCAGTACCCCCTCCCGGAGACAGGGGAATGAAAAACTGTTTTTT
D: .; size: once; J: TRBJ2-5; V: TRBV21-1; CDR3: CASSKLDRQKETQYF; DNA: TGTGCCAGCAGCAAATTGGACAGGCAGAAAGAGACCCAGTACTTC
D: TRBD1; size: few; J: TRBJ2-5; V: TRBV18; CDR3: CASSSRGQQQETQYF; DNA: TGTGCCAGCTCATCACGGGGACAGCAACAAGAGACCCAGTACTTC
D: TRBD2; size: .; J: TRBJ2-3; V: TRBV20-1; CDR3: CSAPTSNTDTQYF; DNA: TGCAGTGCTCCGACTAGCAACACAGATACGCAGTATTTT
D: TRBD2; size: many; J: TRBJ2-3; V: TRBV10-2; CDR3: CASSESASGYTDTQYF; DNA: TGCGCCAGCAGTGAGAGTGCTAGCGGGTACACAGATACGCAGTATTTT
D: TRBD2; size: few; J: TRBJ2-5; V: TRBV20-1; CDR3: CSATRGGARETQYF; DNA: TGCAGTGCCACTCGGGGGGGGGCAAGGGAGACCCAGTACTTC
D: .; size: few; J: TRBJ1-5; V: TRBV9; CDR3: CASSVGGTFDQPQHF; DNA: TGTGCCAGCAGCGTAGGAGGGACTTTCGATCAGCCCCAGCATTTT
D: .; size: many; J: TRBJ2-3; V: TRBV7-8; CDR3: CASNVDLSTDTQYF; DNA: TGTGCCAGCAACGTGGACCTTAGCACAGATACGCAGTATTTT
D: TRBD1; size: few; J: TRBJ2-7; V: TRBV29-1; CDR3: CSVELPGQGTYEQYF; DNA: TGCAGCGTTGAGCTACCCGGACAGGGTACCTACGAGCAGTACTTC
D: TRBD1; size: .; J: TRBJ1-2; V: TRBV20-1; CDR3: CCARDQPRTGNYGYTF; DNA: TGCTGTGCTAGAGATCAACCAAGGACAGGAAACTATGGCTACACCTTC
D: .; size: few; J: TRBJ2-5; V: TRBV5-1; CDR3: CASSLVRGIQETQYF; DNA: TGCGCCAGCAGCTTGGTGAGGGGGATCCAAGAGACCCAGTACTTC
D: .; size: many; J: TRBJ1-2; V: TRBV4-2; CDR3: CASSPEAGFGGGYTF; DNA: TGTGCCAGCAGCCCCGAGGCAGGGTTTGGTGGTGGCTACACCTTC
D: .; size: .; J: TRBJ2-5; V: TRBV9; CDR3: CASSGRTGRAETQYF; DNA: TGTGCCAGCAGCGGTCGGACTGGCAGGGCCGAGACCCAGTACTTC
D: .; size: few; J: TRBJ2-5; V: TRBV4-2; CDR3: CASSQDFSSQETQYF; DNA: TGTGCCAGCAGCCAAGATTTTAGCAGTCAAGAGACCCAGTACTTC
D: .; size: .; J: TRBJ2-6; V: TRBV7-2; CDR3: CASSPPGLISGANVLTF; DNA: TGTGCCAGCAGCCCTCCGGGTTTGATCTCTGGGGCCAACGTCCTGACTTTC
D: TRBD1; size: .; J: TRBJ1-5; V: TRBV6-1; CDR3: CASSWDRGKQPQHF; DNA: TGTGCCAGCAGCTGGGACAGGGGAAAACAGCCCCAGCATTTT
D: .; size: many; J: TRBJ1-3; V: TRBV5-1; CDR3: CASSPRSGNTIYF; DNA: TGCGCCAGCAGCCCGAGGTCAGGAAACACCATATATTTT
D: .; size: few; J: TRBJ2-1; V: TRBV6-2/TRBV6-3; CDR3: CASRQKPGEDFDNEQFF; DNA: TGTGCCAGCAGACAAAAGCCGGGAGAGGATTTCGACAATGAGCAGTTCTTC